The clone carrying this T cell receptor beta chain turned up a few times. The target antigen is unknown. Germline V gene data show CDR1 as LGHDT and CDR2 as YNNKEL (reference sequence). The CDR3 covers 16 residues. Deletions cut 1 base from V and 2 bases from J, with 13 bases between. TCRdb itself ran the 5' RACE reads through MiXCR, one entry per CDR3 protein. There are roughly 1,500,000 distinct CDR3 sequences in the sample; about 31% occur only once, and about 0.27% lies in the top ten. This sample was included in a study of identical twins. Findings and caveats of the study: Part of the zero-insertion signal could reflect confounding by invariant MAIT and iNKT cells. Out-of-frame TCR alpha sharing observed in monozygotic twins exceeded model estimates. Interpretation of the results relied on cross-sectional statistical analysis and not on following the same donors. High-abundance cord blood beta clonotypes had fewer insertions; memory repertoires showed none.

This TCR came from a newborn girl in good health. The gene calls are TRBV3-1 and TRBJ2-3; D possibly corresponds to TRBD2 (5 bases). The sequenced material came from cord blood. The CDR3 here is CASSQGWLRDTDTQYF. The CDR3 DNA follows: TGTGCCAGCAGCCAAGGTTGGCTCCGGGACACAGATACGCAGTATTTT.